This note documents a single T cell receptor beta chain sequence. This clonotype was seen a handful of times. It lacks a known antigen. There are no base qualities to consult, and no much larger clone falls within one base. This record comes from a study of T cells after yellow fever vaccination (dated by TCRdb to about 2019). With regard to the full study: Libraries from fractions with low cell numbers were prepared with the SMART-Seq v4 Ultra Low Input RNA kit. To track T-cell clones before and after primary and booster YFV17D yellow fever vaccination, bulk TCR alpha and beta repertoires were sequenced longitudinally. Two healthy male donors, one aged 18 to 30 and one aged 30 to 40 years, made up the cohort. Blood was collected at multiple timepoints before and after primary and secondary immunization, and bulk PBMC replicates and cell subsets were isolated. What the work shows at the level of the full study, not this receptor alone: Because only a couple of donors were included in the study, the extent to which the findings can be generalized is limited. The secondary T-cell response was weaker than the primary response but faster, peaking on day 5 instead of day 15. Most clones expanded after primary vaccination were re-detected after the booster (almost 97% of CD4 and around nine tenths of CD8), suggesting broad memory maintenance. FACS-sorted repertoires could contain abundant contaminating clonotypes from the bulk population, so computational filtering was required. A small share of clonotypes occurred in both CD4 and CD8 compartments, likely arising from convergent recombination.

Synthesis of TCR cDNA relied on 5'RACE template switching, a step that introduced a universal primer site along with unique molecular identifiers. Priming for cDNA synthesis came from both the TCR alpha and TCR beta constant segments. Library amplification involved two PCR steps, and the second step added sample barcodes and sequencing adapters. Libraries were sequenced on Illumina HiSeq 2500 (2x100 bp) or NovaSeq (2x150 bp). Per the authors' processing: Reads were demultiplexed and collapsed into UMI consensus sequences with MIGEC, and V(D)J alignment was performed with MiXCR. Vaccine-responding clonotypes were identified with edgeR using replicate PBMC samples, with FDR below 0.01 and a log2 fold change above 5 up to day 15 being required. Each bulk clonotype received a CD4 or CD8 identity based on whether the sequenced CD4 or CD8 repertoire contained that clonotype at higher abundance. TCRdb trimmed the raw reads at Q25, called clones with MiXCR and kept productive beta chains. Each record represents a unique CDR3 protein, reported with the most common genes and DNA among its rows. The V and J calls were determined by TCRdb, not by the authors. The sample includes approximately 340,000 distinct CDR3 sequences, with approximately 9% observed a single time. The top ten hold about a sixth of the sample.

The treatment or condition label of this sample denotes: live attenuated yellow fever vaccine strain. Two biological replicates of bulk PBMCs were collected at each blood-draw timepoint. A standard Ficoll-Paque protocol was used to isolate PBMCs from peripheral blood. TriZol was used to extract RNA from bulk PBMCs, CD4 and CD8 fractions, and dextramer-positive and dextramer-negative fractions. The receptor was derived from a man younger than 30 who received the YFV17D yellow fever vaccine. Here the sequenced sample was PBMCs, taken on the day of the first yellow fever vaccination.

CDR3 protein: CASSYKRQGLETQYF. The base sequence is TGTGCCAGCAGCTACAAAAGGCAGGGTTTGGAGACCCAGTACTTC. The chain couples TRBV5-4 to TRBJ2-5, with TRBD1 perhaps the D gene, on 5 matching bases. The cysteine opens and the phenylalanine closes a CDR3 of 15 amino acids. The CDR3 DNA has 45 bases and is translated from base 1. The germline V gene (reference sequence) yields SGHNT for CDR1 and YYREEE for CDR2. Cut back by 3 bases and 5 bases, the V and J ends lie 17 bases apart. The variable domain in full, with residues beyond the CDR3 obtained from the reference TRBV5-4 and TRBJ2-5 genes, is ETGVTQSPTHLIKTRGQQVTLRCSSQSGHNTVSWYQQALGQGPQFIFQYYREEENGRGNFPPRFSGLQFPNYSSELNVNALELDDSALYLCASSYKRQGLETQYFGPGTRLLVL.